A selection of T cell receptor beta chains follows, all from one sample in a study of PD-1 blockade in classical Hodgkin lymphoma. The table came from immunoSEQ multiplex PCR; TCRdb's copy has only in-frame clones and leaves some out. The repertoire consists of approximately 52,000 clones, with about 89% occurring once and the leading ten covering approximately 6.5%. Here the sequenced sample was peripheral blood mononuclear cells (PBMCs), taken before the fourth cycle of nivolumab. The receptors were sampled from a human donor with classical Hodgkin lymphoma. The CDR3 runs from the conserved cysteine through the conserved F or W. D genes are given only for firm matches. Clone size, where shown, is once, few, many, or a class for clones that have expanded.

>TRBJ1-1|.|TRBV7-2|.
TGTGCCAGCAGCCAGTGGGGAGGAGCTTTCTTT
CASSQWGGAFF
>TRBJ2-7|.|TRBV6-1|.
TGTGCCAGCAGGGAGACAGGCAACTACGAGCAGTACTTC
CASRETGNYEQYF
>TRBJ2-6|TRBD1|TRBV7-9|.
TGTGCCAGCAGCTCAATAGTGACAGGGGCTTCGGGGGCCAACGTCCTGACTTTC
CASSSIVTGASGANVLTF
>TRBJ2-7|.|TRBV6-4|.
TGTGCCAGCAGTGAAGGCGGCGGGAACTTGACCTACGAGCAGTACTTC
CASSEGGGNLTYEQYF
>TRBJ1-3|.|TRBV6-5|.
TGTGCCAGCAGCAACGGGGGGTACTCTGGAAACACCATATATTTT
CASSNGGYSGNTIYF
>TRBJ1-4|.|TRBV10-2|.
TGCGCCAGCAGCCTAGAGGGAGAAAAACTGTTTTTT
CASSLEGEKLFF
>TRBJ2-1|.|TRBV5-1|.
TGCGCCAGCAGCTTGGCGTCGACCTCCTACAATGAGCAGTTCTTC
CASSLASTSYNEQFF
>TRBJ2-3|.|TRBV5-1|once
TGCGCCAGCAGCTTTTCGGGGGCGGGCACAGATACGCAGTATTTT
CASSFSGAGTDTQYF
>TRBJ1-5|TRBD1|TRBV28|once
TGTGCCAGCAGTCTCCAGGACAGGGGTGAGAGGGGTCAGCCCCAGCATTTT
CASSLQDRGERGQPQHF
>TRBJ1-2|TRBD1|TRBV5-4|.
TGTGCCAGCAGCCTCGGGTTGAGAATTGGGACAGGGGGCGGTGGCTACACCTTC
CASSLGLRIGTGGGGYTF
>TRBJ2-3|.|TRBV6-5|.
TGTGCCAGCAGTTACTCGACCGGGGCCGGCACAGATACGCAGTATTTT
CASSYSTGAGTDTQYF
>TRBJ2-7|.|TRBV10-3|.
TGTGCCATCAGTGGAGAGGCTTACGAGCAGTACTTC
CAISGEAYEQYF
>TRBJ2-7|.|TRBV27|.
TGTGCCAGCAGTTTATCGGCCTTGACGGGAAGCTCCTACGAGCAGTACTTC
CASSLSALTGSSYEQYF
>TRBJ2-3|.|TRBV7-3|.
TGTGCCAGCAGCTTAATGGCAGGGGTAGGAGATACGCAGTATTTT
CASSLMAGVGDTQYF
>TRBJ2-7|.|TRBV27|once
TGTGCCAGCAGTTTATCGAGCGTTTCGGGCGAACAGTACTTC
CASSLSSVSGEQYF
>TRBJ2-2|TRBD2|TRBV5-5|.
TGTGCCCGCAGCTTTCTCGCGGGGGGGGACACCGGGGAGCTGTTTTTT
CARSFLAGGDTGELFF
>TRBJ2-1|TRBD1|TRBV14|.
TGTGCCAGCAGCCAAGATCTCTCCAGGGACAGAGAGCAGTTCTTC
CASSQDLSRDREQFF
>TRBJ2-1|TRBD1|TRBV7-6|.
TGTGCCAGCAGCTCACGACAGGGTAATTCCGATGAGCAGTTCTTC
CASSSRQGNSDEQFF
>TRBJ1-1|.|TRBV6-6|.
TGTGCCAGCAGTTCCTCGGCCACCTTGGAGACTGAAGCTTTCTTT
CASSSSATLETEAFF
>TRBJ2-4|.|TRBV11-2|.
TGTGCCAGCAGCTTAGATATGAGAGTAGCCAAAAACATTCAGTACTTC
CASSLDMRVAKNIQYF
>TRBJ2-1|TRBD2|TRBV7-8|.
TGTGCCAGCAGGGCGCGGGAGGGCCGAGGGGACCGGAATGAGCAGTTCTTC
CASRAREGRGDRNEQFF
>TRBJ2-7|.|TRBV5-1|.
TGCGCCAGCAGCACAGGTGGCGCTAAGGCCTACGAGCAGTACTTC
CASSTGGAKAYEQYF
>TRBJ2-1|.|TRBV19|.
TGTGCCAGTGGACTACCCCGGAGAAATGAGCAGTTCTTC
CASGLPRRNEQFF
>TRBJ1-1|TRBD1|TRBV6-5|.
TGTGCCAGTAGTTACTCGCTATCGGGACAGGGGGCTGAAGCTTTCTTT
CASSYSLSGQGAEAFF
>TRBJ2-3|TRBD1|TRBV2|.
TGTGCCAGCAGTCCGACAGGGCTTACAGATACGCAGTATTTT
CASSPTGLTDTQYF
>TRBJ1-2|TRBD1|TRBV28|.
TGTGCCAGCAGGACAGGCGGGACAGTCTATGGCTACACCTTC
CASRTGGTVYGYTF
>TRBJ1-4|.|TRBV6-1|.
TGTGCCAGCAGTTCTAGGGATAATGAAAAACTGTTTTTT
CASSSRDNEKLFF
>TRBJ2-2|TRBD1|TRBV19|.
TGTGCCAGTAGTACAGACAGGGGTGGGAACGGGGAGCTGTTTTTT
CASSTDRGGNGELFF
>TRBJ2-7|.|TRBV4-1|.
TGCGCCAGCAGCATATTATGGGGACAGACTAGCGAGCAGTACTTC
CASSILWGQTSEQYF
>TRBJ1-3|.|TRBV4-2|.
TGTGCCAGCAGCCAAGGAGTCGGATCGAGCTCTGGAAACACCATATATTTT
CASSQGVGSSSGNTIYF
>TRBJ2-3|TRBD1|TRBV6-1|.
TGTGCCAGCAGTGACCCGGGACAGGCAGCAGATACGCAGTATTTT
CASSDPGQAADTQYF
>TRBJ2-1|.|TRBV5-1|.
TGCGCCAGCAGCCCCGCGAACCCTTCCAATGAGCAGTTCTTC
CASSPANPSNEQFF
>TRBJ2-2|.|TRBV19|.
TGTGCCAGTAGTATCACACCGAACACCGGGGAGCTGTTTTTT
CASSITPNTGELFF
>TRBJ2-1|TRBD1|TRBV2|once
TGTGCCAGCAGTGATGACAGGGTTAGCGATGAGCAGTTCTTC
CASSDDRVSDEQFF
>TRBJ2-7|.|TRBV29-1|once
TGCAGCGTTGAAGGGACTGCCTCTGGGGCCCGGCCACTCGAGCAGTACTTC
CSVEGTASGARPLEQYF
>TRBJ1-2|.|TRBV6-1|medium-sized
TGTGCCAGCAGTACGGGACCTGGAGGCTACACCTTC
CASSTGPGGYTF
>TRBJ1-5|.|TRBV29-1|once
TGCAGCGTTGCATATTCAAGGGATCAGCCCCAGCATTTT
CSVAYSRDQPQHF